The rows below give T cell receptor beta chains drawn from one sample of a study of beta chain features in type 1 diabetes. Repertoires were generated with immunoSEQ multiplex PCR, while TCRdb's copy carries only in-frame clones and drops some. The sample includes 330,000 or so clones, 13% to 15% of them seen just once. Sequencing was performed on central memory CD4+ T cells from blood. Receptor source: a man aged 25-45 years in good health. Each CDR3 is given with its conserved first and last residue. A D gene is named only where the DNA matches it firmly. Expanded clones get a size class; other rows say once, few or many, or leave the size out.

>.|TRBJ2-3|TRBV19|TRBD2
CASRGLAGRQLRTDTQYF
TGTGCCAGTAGGGGACTAGCGGGGAGACAGCTTCGCACAGATACGCAGTATTTT
>.|TRBJ2-3|TRBV2|TRBD2
CASSAVAGGTDTQYF
TGTGCCAGCAGTGCAGTAGCGGGGGGCACAGATACGCAGTATTTT
>.|TRBJ1-1|TRBV19|TRBD1
CASLGTGVWSRPTEAFF
TGTGCCAGTCTCGGGACAGGGGTCTGGTCGAGACCCACTGAAGCTTTCTTT
>.|TRBJ2-2|TRBV6-6|.
CASGGGGELFF
TGTGCCAGCGGGGGCGGAGGGGAGCTGTTTTTT
>.|TRBJ2-5|TRBV6-1|.
CASSRQRQETQYF
TGTGCCAGCAGTAGACAGAGACAAGAGACCCAGTACTTC
>few|TRBJ2-3|TRBV11-1|.
CASSLERADTQYF
TGTGCCAGCAGCTTAGAGAGGGCAGATACGCAGTATTTT
>.|TRBJ2-5|TRBV2|TRBD2
CASRTSGGAKTQYF
TGTGCCAGCCGAACTAGCGGGGGGGCGAAGACCCAGTACTTC
>.|TRBJ2-7|TRBV6-5|.
CASGTEVYEQYF
TGTGCCAGCGGGACCGAGGTATACGAGCAGTACTTC
>.|TRBJ1-3|TRBV14|TRBD1
CASSQVGRTGGHSGNTIYF
TGTGCCAGCAGCCAAGTGGGCCGGACAGGGGGCCACTCTGGAAACACCATATATTTT
>few|TRBJ2-1|TRBV7-3|TRBD1
CASSPAGTDYNEQFF
TGTGCCAGCAGCCCTGCCGGGACAGACTACAATGAGCAGTTCTTC
>.|TRBJ2-1|TRBV11-2|.
CASSPRGLRGVNEQFF
TGTGCCAGCAGTCCAAGGGGATTACGAGGGGTCAATGAGCAGTTCTTC
>few|TRBJ2-7|TRBV6-6|.
CASSPDGRGYEQYF
TGTGCCAGCAGTCCGGACGGAAGAGGCTACGAGCAGTACTTC
>few|TRBJ1-1|TRBV5-1|.
CASSLGAGQSEAFF
TGCGCCAGCAGCTTAGGTGCAGGGCAATCTGAAGCTTTCTTT
>.|TRBJ1-1|TRBV29-1|.
CSVVGVSTEAFF
TGCAGCGTTGTAGGGGTCTCGACTGAAGCTTTCTTT
>.|TRBJ2-7|TRBV11-1|.
CASSSDADDEQYF
TGTGCCAGCAGTTCGGACGCCGACGACGAGCAGTACTTC
>few|TRBJ2-5|TRBV7-6|.
CASSRPDLETQYF
TGTGCCAGCAGCCGGCCGGACCTAGAGACCCAGTACTTC